This T cell receptor beta chain was recorded in a study of CD8+ T cells in alopecia areata. Extracted from the samples, RNA was reverse transcribed into cDNA to serve as the sequencing template. TCRdb's table, derived via immunoSEQ multiplex PCR, lists solely in-frame clones and lacks some. The sample shows about 210,000 clones, around 65% of them seen only once. Noted treatment: oral pan-JAK inhibitor, 5-10 mg twice daily. Per germline, CDR1 LGHNA and CDR2 YSLEER. V lost 1 base to trimming and J lost 2 bases; unmatched junction nucleotides: 4. The length of the CDR3 is 15 residues. Sample: CD4+ T cells sorted from blood, taken at approximately week 45, from a patient treated with tofacitinib. This receptor was obtained from a human donor with alopecia areata. The chain uses TRBV4-3 and TRBJ2-7; 8 bases agree with TRBD2. The CDR3 DNA is TGCGCCAGCAGCCAAGGACTAGCGAACGCCTACGAGCAGTACTTC. Its protein product is CASSQGLANAYEQYF.